These 8 T cell receptor beta chains were all obtained from the same sample, sequenced in a study of cytomegalovirus exposure and HLA in healthy donors. 60 Vbeta and 13 Jbeta primers were used in PCR. The table came from immunoSEQ multiplex PCR; TCRdb's copy has only in-frame clones and leaves some out. Counted here are 100,000 to 150,000 clones, about a sixth occurring once; the ten biggest clones make up around 2.6%. The sequenced sample was PBMCs. The receptors originated from a female donor in good health and CMV-seropositive.

The chain combines TRBV15 with TRBJ2-3; possible D gene TRBD1, 6 bases. V was clipped by 3 bases and J by 12 bases, with 22 bases between them. The CDR3 extends over 15 amino acids. Germline values: CDR1 LNHNV, CDR2 YYDKDF (reference sequence). In nucleotides, the CDR3 is TGTGCCACCAGCAGCGGGACAACACTGGGGCTTATACAGTATTTT. This sequence encodes CATSSGTTLGLIQYF.

A few counts support this clone. Germline is not matched at one junction end, which may reflect a read error. This chain connects TRBV20-1 to TRBJ1-6; D is uncertain. The CDR3 extends over 11 amino acids. Germline V CDR1 and CDR2: DFQATT, SNEGSKA (reference sequence). The CDR3 is CSARGLSPLHF. For the CDR3, the DNA is TGCAGTGCGAGAGGACTGTCACCCCTCCACTTT.

V and J are TRBV6-6 and TRBJ2-5; weak D call: TRBD2 (6 bases). Trimming removed 8 bases from V and 5 bases from J, with 21 bases in between. Germline CDR1 MNHNY, CDR2 SVGAGI (reference sequence). The CDR3 extends over 15 amino acids. CDR3 DNA sequence: TGTGCCAGCCTTAACCGGAGGGCCTTAGGCGAGACCCAGTACTTC. Translating it yields CASLNRRALGETQYF.

This clone was found a few times. The chain carries TRBV7-9 and TRBJ2-7, with 7 bases identical to TRBD2. Looked up from germline, CDR1 is SEHNR and CDR2 is FQNEAQ (reference sequence). The CDR3 loop spans 14 amino acids. V gave up 0 bases and J gave up 6 bases; unmatched junction bases: 5. The CDR3 is CASSLAGGPLEQYF. Here the CDR3 DNA reads TGTGCCAGCAGCTTAGCGGGAGGGCCCCTCGAGCAGTACTTC.

This clone has only a few counts. The chain joins TRBV27 to TRBJ1-5; possible D gene TRBD1, 5 bases. The germline V gene has CDR1 MNHEY and CDR2 SMNVEV (reference sequence). The CDR3 length is 16 residues. V shed 4 bases and J shed 0 bases, with 13 bases lying between them. The CDR3 loop is CASSSSGGVSNQPQHF. CDR3 bases: TGTGCCAGCAGTTCCTCGGGGGGGGTTAGCAATCAGCCCCAGCATTTT.

This clone was seen a few times. This sequence joins TRBV4-2 and TRBJ1-2, with D possibly TRBD1 on 6 matching bases. Between the trimmed V and J ends, which lost 0 bases and 4 bases, there was a span of 18 bases. The CDR3 is 17 residues long. Per germline, CDR1 LGHNA and CDR2 YNFKEQ. Here the CDR3 DNA reads TGTGCCAGCAGCCAAGAAAGTGGGCAGGTGGGGGCCTATGGCTACACCTTC. Translated, it gives CASSQESGQVGAYGYTF.

V gene TRBV11-2 combines with J gene TRBJ1-1, with D unresolved. Trimming took 1 base from V and 11 from J, leaving 11 bases between them. CDR1 and CDR2 (germline): SGHAT, FQNNGV. The CDR3 is made up of 12 amino acids. Written as DNA, the CDR3 is TGTGCCAGCAGCTTAGGGCCCCCTCCCGCTTTCTTT. It encodes CASSLGPPPAFF.

The gene calls are TRBV29-1 and TRBJ2-3; D is undetermined. Looked up from germline, CDR1 is SQVTM and CDR2 is ANQGSEA. This CDR3 is 11 amino acids long. Trimming cost V 4 bases and J 5 bases, with 7 bases left between them. The CDR3 DNA follows: TGCAGCGTTGTTCGCGGAGATACGCAGTATTTT. Translated, it gives CSVVRGDTQYF.